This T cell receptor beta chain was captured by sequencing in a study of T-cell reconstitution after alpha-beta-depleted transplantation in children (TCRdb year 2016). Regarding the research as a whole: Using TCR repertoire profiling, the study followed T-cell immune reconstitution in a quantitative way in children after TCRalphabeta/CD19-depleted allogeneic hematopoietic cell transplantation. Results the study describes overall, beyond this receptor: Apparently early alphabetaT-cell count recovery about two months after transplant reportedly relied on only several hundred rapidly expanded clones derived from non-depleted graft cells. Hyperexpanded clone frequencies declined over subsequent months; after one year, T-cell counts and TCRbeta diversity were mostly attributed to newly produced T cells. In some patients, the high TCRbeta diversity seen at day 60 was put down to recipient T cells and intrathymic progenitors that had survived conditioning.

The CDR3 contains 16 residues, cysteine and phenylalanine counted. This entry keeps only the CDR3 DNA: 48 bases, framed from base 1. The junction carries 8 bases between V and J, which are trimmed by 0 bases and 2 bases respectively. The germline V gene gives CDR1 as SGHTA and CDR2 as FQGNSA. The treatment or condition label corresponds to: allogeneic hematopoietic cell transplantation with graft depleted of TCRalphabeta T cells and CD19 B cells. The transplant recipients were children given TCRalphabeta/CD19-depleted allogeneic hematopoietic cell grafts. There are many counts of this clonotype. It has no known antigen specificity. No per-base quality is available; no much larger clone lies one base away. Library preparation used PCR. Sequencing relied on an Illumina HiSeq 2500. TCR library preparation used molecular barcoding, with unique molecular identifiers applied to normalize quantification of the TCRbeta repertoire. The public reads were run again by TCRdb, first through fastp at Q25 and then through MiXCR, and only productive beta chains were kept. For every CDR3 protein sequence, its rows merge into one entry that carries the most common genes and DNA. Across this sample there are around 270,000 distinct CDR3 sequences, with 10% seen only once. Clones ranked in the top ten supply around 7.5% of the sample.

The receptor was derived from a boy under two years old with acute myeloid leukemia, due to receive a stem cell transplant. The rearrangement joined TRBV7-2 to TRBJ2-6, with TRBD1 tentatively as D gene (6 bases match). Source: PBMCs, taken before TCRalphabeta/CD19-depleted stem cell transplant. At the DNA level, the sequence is TGTGCCAGCAGCTTAGCGGGGGCTACTGGGGCCAACGTCCTGACTTTC. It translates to CASSLAGATGANVLTF.